Listed below are T cell receptor beta chains from one sample, sequenced in a study of cytomegalovirus exposure and HLA in healthy donors. The protocol was immunoSEQ multiplex PCR, while the TCRdb copy is restricted to in-frame clones and leaves out a portion. The sample has roughly 280,000 clones, 80% to 90% seen once; the top ten hold around 1%. The sample consisted of PBMCs. The receptor set was obtained from a woman aged 18-29 years in good health and CMV-seronegative. The CDR3 runs from the conserved cysteine through the conserved F or W. D genes are given only for firm matches. Clone size is shown for a subset of rows, as once, few, many or a class of expanded clone.

CDR3aa	CDR3nt	v_gene	d_gene	j_gene	abundance
CASSYLEGVPNYGYTF	TGTGCCAGCAGTTACCTCGAGGGGGTTCCTAACTATGGCTACACCTTC	TRBV6-6	NA	TRBJ1-2	few
CAISEYNLDSHIARQGYTF	TGTGCCATCAGTGAGTATAACCTGGACAGCCACATAGCTCGCCAGGGCTACACCTTC	TRBV10-3	NA	TRBJ1-2	NA
CASSQPEWGGLETDTQYF	TGTGCCAGCAGCCAGCCCGAATGGGGGGGACTAGAGACAGATACGCAGTATTTT	TRBV4-2	TRBD2	TRBJ2-3	NA
CASGKQGYQPQHF	TGTGCCAGCGGCAAGCAGGGGTATCAGCCCCAGCATTTT	TRBV28	NA	TRBJ1-5	once
CASSVDSDRGTLNTEAFF	TGTGCCAGCAGCGTAGATAGCGACAGGGGAACACTGAACACTGAAGCTTTCTTT	TRBV9	TRBD1	TRBJ1-1	NA
CASSEAGRGSGYTF	TGTGCCAGCAGCGAGGCGGGCAGGGGATCTGGCTACACCTTC	TRBV6-5	NA	TRBJ1-2	NA
CASSFSGGAEAFF	TGTGCCAGCAGTTTTTCAGGGGGCGCTGAAGCTTTCTTT	TRBV6-5	TRBD1	TRBJ1-1	NA
CARDRGGEQFF	TGTGCCCGAGACAGGGGTGGTGAGCAGTTCTTC	TRBV30	TRBD1	TRBJ2-1	once
CASTTPQGGQPQHF	TGTGCCAGCACTACTCCCCAGGGAGGTCAGCCCCAGCATTTT	TRBV28	NA	TRBJ1-5	NA
CASREAPGSPGNTIYF	TGTGCCAGCAGAGAAGCACCCGGGAGTCCGGGAAACACCATATATTTT	TRBV6-1	NA	TRBJ1-3	NA
CASSEVLAGLGQYF	TGTGCCAGCAGTGAAGTACTAGCGGGACTTGGGCAGTACTTC	TRBV6-1	TRBD2	TRBJ2-7	NA
CSVEGGGYTEAFF	TGCAGCGTTGAGGGAGGCGGATACACTGAAGCTTTCTTT	TRBV29-1	NA	TRBJ1-1	NA
CASSVLLNTEAFF	TGTGCCAGCAGTGTACTGCTGAACACTGAAGCTTTCTTT	TRBV6-1	NA	TRBJ1-1	NA
CSVEDQGGRPRDNEQFF	TGCAGCGTTGAAGATCAAGGCGGGAGGCCCCGTGACAATGAGCAGTTCTTC	TRBV29-1	TRBD2	TRBJ2-1	NA
CASSDSSGVIYEQYF	TGTGCCAGCAGTGATAGCTCCGGGGTCATCTACGAGCAGTACTTC	TRBV6-1	NA	TRBJ2-7	NA
CASSQVRDRWHEQYF	TGCGCCAGCAGCCAAGTTCGGGATCGCTGGCACGAGCAGTACTTC	TRBV4-1	NA	TRBJ2-7	NA
CASSVGGRPNTEAFF	TGTGCCAGCAGCGTAGGGGGCAGACCAAACACTGAAGCTTTCTTT	TRBV9	NA	TRBJ1-1	NA
CATSRDFQVPRF	TGTGCCACCAGCAGAGATTTTCAGGTGCCCCGCTTC	TRBV15	NA	TRBJ2-7	NA
CASSASGVDGYTF	TGTGCCAGCAGTGCTTCAGGGGTGGATGGCTACACCTTC	TRBV2	NA	TRBJ1-2	few
CASSLRTVSNQPQHF	TGTGCCAGCAGCCTGCGGACAGTGAGCAATCAGCCCCAGCATTTT	TRBV13	NA	TRBJ1-5	NA
CASSSRELLMNTEAFF	TGTGCCAGCAGCTCCCGGGAACTACTCATGAACACTGAAGCTTTCTTT	TRBV7-2	NA	TRBJ1-1	NA
CASTILDRGEFF	TGTGCCAGCACAATTCTCGACAGGGGGGAGTTCTTC	TRBV2	TRBD1	TRBJ2-1	once
CSVSVTGGTEAFF	TGCAGCGTTTCAGTTACTGGCGGCACTGAAGCTTTCTTT	TRBV29-1	NA	TRBJ1-1	NA
CASSSIGPSLGAGAYNEQFF	TGTGCCAGCAGCTCGATAGGCCCTTCTCTGGGGGCAGGGGCCTACAATGAGCAGTTCTTC	TRBV7-6	NA	TRBJ2-1	NA
CASSKGQGAPNQPQHF	TGTGCCAGCAGTAAAGGGCAGGGGGCACCCAATCAGCCCCAGCATTTT	TRBV28	TRBD1	TRBJ1-5	NA
CASSQAWSSGNTIYF	TGCGCCAGCAGCCAAGCTTGGAGTTCCGGAAACACCATATATTTT	TRBV4-3	NA	TRBJ1-3	NA
CASTRGPNEKLFF	TGTGCCAGCACGAGGGGGCCAAATGAAAAACTGTTTTTT	TRBV6-1	TRBD1	TRBJ1-4	NA
CASSLGGGRNEQFF	TGTGCCAGCAGCCTCGGGGGGGGCCGCAATGAGCAGTTCTTC	TRBV5-4	TRBD2	TRBJ2-1	NA
CAWNEQPGNTIYF	TGTGCCTGGAATGAACAGCCTGGAAACACCATATATTTT	TRBV30	NA	TRBJ1-3	NA
CATKQVNYGYTF	TGTGCCACTAAACAGGTGAACTATGGCTACACCTTC	TRBV6-5	NA	TRBJ1-2	NA
CASSLGHYSTDTQYF	TGTGCCAGCAGTTTAGGCCACTATAGCACAGATACGCAGTATTTT	TRBV27	NA	TRBJ2-3	NA
CASSLALAGGVQFF	TGCGCCAGCAGCTTGGCACTAGCGGGAGGGGTGCAGTTCTTC	TRBV5-1	TRBD2	TRBJ2-1	NA
CASTATYSNQPQHF	TGTGCCAGTACAGCCACTTATAGCAATCAGCCCCAGCATTTT	TRBV6-1	NA	TRBJ1-5	NA
CASSHTPGQGPQWQPQHF	TGCGCCAGCAGCCACACCCCGGGACAGGGGCCCCAATGGCAGCCCCAGCATTTT	TRBV4-1	TRBD1	TRBJ1-5	NA
CASTLGGSYGYTF	TGTGCCAGTACCCTCGGGGGGAGCTATGGCTACACCTTC	TRBV19	NA	TRBJ1-2	NA
CASSPTTSWATDTQYF	TGTGCCAGCAGTCCTACAACTAGTTGGGCCACAGATACGCAGTATTTT	TRBV7-2	NA	TRBJ2-3	NA
CASSPGGLFGYTF	TGTGCCAGTAGCCCAGGGGGGTTGTTTGGCTACACCTTC	TRBV19	TRBD1	TRBJ1-2	NA